A single TCR beta chain is shown here with its context. What it binds is not known. Reverse transcription of all isolated RNA meant that expressed TCRB transcripts were sequenced. Millions of reads, on average, came from each naive, central memory and regulatory T cell sample. Data came from immunoSEQ multiplex PCR; TCRdb stores just in-frame clones and leaves some out. The top ten clones hold approximately 0.018% of a sample with about 240,000 clones, about 15% of them seen once. This CDR3 is 12 amino acids long. The V and J ends lost 6 bases and 0 bases respectively, with 4 bases between them. Germline CDR1 reads MNHNS; CDR2 reads SASEGT. The sample is drawn from a study of beta chain features in type 1 diabetes. On the study more broadly: In age, gender and cell yields, patients were similar to healthy donors.

Study-level points and caveats: Cells with high TCR expression could be over-represented by cDNA sequencing. Type 1 diabetes patients showed a moderate but significant shortening of TCRB CDR3s in all four CD4+ subsets.

The purity of all sorted populations exceeded 98%. Input material: naive CD4+ T cells from blood. This rearrangement joins TRBV6-1 to TRBJ2-3; unclear D gene. The TCR originated in a man aged 25-45 years with type 1 diabetes. The CDR3 protein is CASSLSTDTQYF. The CDR3 DNA reads TGTGCCAGCAGCCTTAGCACAGATACGCAGTATTTT.